The 26 T cell receptor beta chains reported below all come from one sample, sequenced in a study of post-analysis software for immune sequencing data. Study-level results: Patients used about five TRBV segments, including TRBV5-6, TRBV5-1 and TRBV20-1, more often than controls.

Prepared libraries of TCR beta cDNA carried unique molecular identifiers. TCRdb redid the calling of the PCR reads with MiXCR, one entry per CDR3 protein. The table records hundreds of thousands of distinct CDR3 sequences, roughly 27% of them present only once. Their antigen targets remain unknown. Sequencing used blood. Source of these receptors: a girl aged 10-17 years with multiple sclerosis.

Only a few counts were recorded for this clonotype. V is TRBV6-6 and J is TRBJ2-7; TRBD1 agrees at 8 bases. Unmatched junction bases numbered 7, after V lost 6 bases and J lost 3 bases. CDR1 is MNHNY and CDR2 is SVGAGI in the germline V gene (reference sequence). The CDR3 extends over 14 amino acids. The CDR3 DNA sequence: TGTGCCAGCAGCCTTAGGGACAGGATCTACGAGCAGTACTTC. As protein: CASSLRDRIYEQYF.

This clonotype was counted only a few times. The gene calls are TRBV10-3 and TRBJ1-6, with 8 bases identical to TRBD1. This CDR3 region has 14 residues. Per the germline V gene, CDR1 is ENHRY and CDR2 is SYGVKD. The V and J ends lost 8 bases and 10 bases, in that order; junction bases with no gene match: 10. The CDR3 protein is CAIADREIPSPLHF. The DNA of the CDR3 is TGTGCCATCGCGGACAGGGAGATACCATCACCCCTCCACTTT.

Regarding this clonotype: Lacking the conserved final phenylalanine or tryptophan, this CDR3 likely reflects a read error. J is TRBJ1-4 and V is TRBV20-1, with D unresolved. The CDR3 contains 15 residues. The germline gives CDR1 DFQATT, CDR2 SNEGSKA (reference sequence). V was cut by 3 bases and J by 7 bases, with 18 bases left in between. The chain's CDR3 is CSASGVSERGEKLFL. In nucleotides, the CDR3 is TGCAGTGCTAGTGGGGTGAGCGAGCGTGGTGAAAAACTGTTTTTG.

This clonotype was seen repeatedly, ten times or more. This chain uses TRBV27 with TRBJ2-3, with TRBD2 matching 8 bases. The CDR3 is 17 amino acids. With 5 bases clipped from V and 0 bases from J, the junction kept 10 bases outside the gene matches. Germline lookup yields CDR1 MNHEY and CDR2 SMNVEV (reference sequence). CDR3 in amino acids: CASSPTLLAASTDTQYF. DNA for the CDR3: TGTGCCAGCAGTCCAACCTTACTAGCGGCTAGCACAGATACGCAGTATTTT.

This clonotype was counted only a few times. The rearrangement links TRBV29-1 to TRBJ2-1; 9 bases map to TRBD2. The length of the CDR3 is 13 residues. CDR1 and CDR2 from the germline V gene are SQVTM and ANQGSEA. The J segment lost 8 bases and the V segment lost 6 bases, leaving 8 bases of the junction unmatched. CDR3 loop: CSVGLARPYEQFF. DNA of the CDR3: TGCAGCGTGGGACTAGCCCGGCCCTATGAGCAGTTCTTC.

The gene calls are TRBV12-3 or TRBV12-4 and TRBJ2-3; D gene unclear. V dropped 4 bases and J dropped 4 bases, with 9 bases sitting between them. The CDR3 contains 13 residues. CDR3 in DNA: TGTGCCAGCAGTTCCCCAGAGGCAGATACGCAGTATTTT. Translating gives CASSSPEADTQYF.

The rearrangement uses TRBV10-3 and TRBJ2-2; 9 bases match TRBD2. This CDR3 has 17 amino acids. The J segment lost 4 bases and the V segment lost 0 bases, leaving 6 bases of the junction unmatched. Per germline, CDR1 ENHRY and CDR2 SYGVKD. CDR3 loop: CAISESMGAGGTGELFF. The CDR3 coding sequence is TGTGCCATCAGTGAGTCGATGGGAGCGGGAGGCACCGGGGAGCTGTTTTTT.

This clonotype was observed a few times. CDR3 nucleotide sequence: TGTGCCAGCAGGGGGGGGGGAGTGTTTGAGCAGTACTTC. It is translated as CASRGGGVFEQYF. This chain connects TRBV7-2 to TRBJ2-7, with 7 bases lining up with TRBD2. Germline V gene lookup returns CDR1 SGHTA and CDR2 FQGNSA. V lost 6 bases to trimming and J lost 7 bases; unmatched junction nucleotides: 9. The CDR3 has 13 residues.

The V and J genes are TRBV20-1 and TRBJ2-7; 8 bases align to TRBD2. The CDR3 has 13 residues. With 7 bases clipped from V and 2 bases from J, the junction kept 7 bases outside the gene matches. The germline V gene has CDR1 DFQATT and CDR2 SNEGSKA (reference sequence). CDR3: CSVLSGSPYEQYF. The CDR3, as DNA: TGCAGTGTCCTAAGCGGGAGTCCCTACGAGCAGTACTTC.

The J gene is TRBJ2-7, the V gene TRBV28, with no clear D. Trimming removed 6 bases from V and 3 bases from J, with 12 bases in between. The CDR3 spans 13 residues. CDR1 is MDHEN, CDR2 SYDVKM, per germline. The CDR3 DNA reads as TGTGCCAGCAGCCCGAGTATCCACTACGAGCAGTACTTC. This translates into CASSPSIHYEQYF.

The sample holds a few counts of this clonotype. J is TRBJ2-1 and V is TRBV7-6, with 8 positions matching TRBD2. The CDR3 sequence is 14 residues long. With 4 bases clipped from V and 2 bases from J, the junction kept 1 base outside the gene matches. CDR1 is SGHVS and CDR2 is FNYEAQ in the germline V gene. The CDR3: CASSCGGPYNEQFF. The CDR3 coding sequence is TGTGCCAGCAGCTGCGGGGGGCCCTACAATGAGCAGTTCTTC.

This clonotype was found a few times. This chain joins TRBV6-5 and TRBJ2-4; 10 bases line up with TRBD1. The germline V gene encodes CDR1 MNHEY and CDR2 SVGAGI. V gave up 6 bases and J gave up 13 bases; unmatched junction bases: 12. This CDR3 spans 14 amino acids. For the CDR3, the DNA is TGTGCCAGCAGGACCCCGGGACAGGGGCATGAGCAGTACTTC. Amino acids: CASRTPGQGHEQYF.

This clonotype has ten or more counts. The chain combines TRBV9 with TRBJ2-1; D possibly corresponds to TRBD2 (6 bases). The germline CDR1 and CDR2 sequences are SGDLS and YYNGEE. The CDR3 contains 16 residues. V gave up 10 bases and J gave up 4 bases, with 24 bases separating them. CDR3 protein: CASTRRGVADYNEQFF. CDR3 coding DNA: TGTGCCTCTACACGGCGAGGGGTAGCGGATTACAATGAGCAGTTCTTC. Drawing the rest from reference TRBV9 and TRBJ2-1, the complete variable domain is DSGVTQTPKHLITATGQRVTLRCSPRSGDLSVYWYQQSLDQGLQFLIQYYNGEERAKGNILERFSAQQFPDLHSELNLSSLELGDSALYFCASTRRGVADYNEQFFGPGTRLTVL.

As to this clonotype: This may be a read error, as it is one base from a much larger clone. V is TRBV10-3 and J is TRBJ2-3; perhaps TRBD2 as D (6 bases). V was cut by 10 bases and J by 6 bases, with 11 bases left in between. The CDR3 extends over 11 amino acids. The germline gives CDR1 ENHRY, CDR2 SYGVKD. CDR3: CATLANDTQYF. CDR3 in DNA: TGTGCCACGCTAGCGAATGATACGCAGTATTTT.

This clonotype was counted between two and nine times. V is TRBV7-6 and J is TRBJ2-6; either TRBD1 or TRBD2 may supply D (5 bases each). Deletions cut 4 bases from V and 0 bases from J, with 10 bases between. Per germline, CDR1 SGHVS and CDR2 FNYEAQ. The CDR3 has 16 residues. This CDR3 is CASSSRGGSGANVLTF. The CDR3 DNA sequence: TGTGCCAGCAGCTCGCGTGGGGGCTCTGGGGCCAACGTCCTGACTTTC.

Many counts were recorded for this clonotype. The chain is built from TRBV4-3 and TRBJ2-3; D gene uncertain. Trimming left V 1 base short and J 4 bases short, with 15 bases between. The CDR3 has 16 amino acids. The germline CDR1 and CDR2 sequences are LGHNA and YSLEER. For the CDR3, the DNA is TGCGCCAGCAGCCAAGGTCTCAAGATGGCCCCAGATACGCAGTATTTT. Its protein product is CASSQGLKMAPDTQYF.

This clonotype was observed a handful of times. The V gene is TRBV7-2, the J gene TRBJ2-3; 7 positions agree with TRBD2. CDR3 length: 14 amino acids. CDR1 is SGHTA and CDR2 is FQGNSA in the germline V gene. J lost 8 bases, V lost 0 bases, and 5 bases had no gene match. In DNA, the CDR3 is TGTGCCAGCAGCTTAGCGCGGTCTAGCGGTACGCAGTATTTT. Its translation: CASSLARSSGTQYF. The full variable domain, its missing parts supplied by reference TRBV7-2 and TRBJ2-3, is GAGVSQSPSNKVTEKGKDVELRCDPISGHTALYWYRQSLGQGLEFLIYFQGNSAPDKSGLPSDRFSAERTGGSVSTLTIQRTQQEDSAVYLCASSLARSSGTQYFGPGTRLTVL.

The chain combines TRBV7-9 with TRBJ1-6, with 8 nucleotides matching TRBD1. Trimming removed 5 bases from V and 6 bases from J; junction bases left unmatched: 9. This CDR3 comprises 16 residues. Germline V gene sequence: CDR1 SEHNR, CDR2 FQNEAQ (reference sequence). CDR3 DNA sequence: TGTGCCAGCAGCATCCGACAGGGGTCGGTTAATTCACCCCTCCACTTT. This sequence encodes CASSIRQGSVNSPLHF.

The chain is built from TRBV6-2 or TRBV6-3 and TRBJ2-4, with D tentatively TRBD1 (5 bases). The CDR3 is made up of 14 amino acids. V shed 5 bases and J shed 5 bases, with 13 bases lying between them. In germline, CDR1 is MNHEY, CDR2 SVGEGT. The CDR3 bases are TGTGCCAGCAGTCCCGACAGAGCACAAAACATTCAGTACTTC. Translation: CASSPDRAQNIQYF.

A remark on this clonotype: A junction end diverges from the germline sequence, so it may reflect a read error. This chain connects TRBV7-2 to TRBJ2-4; TRBD2 aligns across 14 bases. The CDR3 has 18 amino acids. Germline V gene data show CDR1 as SGHTA and CDR2 as FQGNSA. The CDR3 DNA reads as TGTGCCAGCAGCTTCCGTCAATCCGGGACTAGCGGGAGTGAGACCCAGGACTTC. Translating gives CASSFRQSGTSGSETQDF.

The rearrangement uses TRBV6-1 and TRBJ1-1; D unclear. Trimming took off 7 bases at V and 0 bases at J, with 21 bases between the two ends. CDR1 MNHNS and CDR2 SASEGT come from the germline V gene. The length of the CDR3 is 17 residues. The CDR3 sequence: CASTNPDYARLNTEAFF. The CDR3, as DNA: TGTGCCAGCACCAACCCGGACTACGCGAGATTGAACACTGAAGCTTTCTTT.

This clonotype was seen more than once but under ten times. The chain couples TRBV25-1 to TRBJ2-7; TRBD1 matches 7 bases. Germline loops: CDR1 MGHDK, CDR2 SYGVNS. After removal of 4 bases from V and 6 bases from J, the junction contained 9 bases not matched to a gene. The CDR3 runs 14 residues. CDR3 nucleotide sequence: TGTGCCAGCAGTGGGAGGACAGGTTGGGGCGAGCAGTACTTC. Protein sequence: CASSGRTGWGEQYF.

The rearrangement uses TRBV20-1 and TRBJ2-3, with D unresolved. The V and J ends lost 6 bases and 4 bases respectively, with 8 bases between them. The CDR3 totals 11 residues. Germline V gene lookup returns CDR1 DFQATT and CDR2 SNEGSKA (reference sequence). CDR3 residues: CSAPIADTQYF. The DNA of the CDR3 is TGCAGTGCACCCATAGCAGATACGCAGTATTTT.

The chain couples TRBV19 to TRBJ2-5; 14 bases agree with TRBD2. In germline, CDR1 is LNHDA, CDR2 SQIVND (reference sequence). The CDR3 totals 15 residues. Losses at the gene ends were 5 bases for V and 11 bases for J; bases not matched to a gene: 10. The CDR3 here is CASSSGLAGGHEQYF. For the CDR3, the DNA is TGTGCCAGTAGTTCTGGACTAGCGGGAGGACATGAGCAGTACTTC.

Concerning this clonotype: A much larger clone is a single base away; this may be a read error. J is TRBJ2-7 and V is TRBV29-1; TRBD1 or TRBD2 may be the D gene (5 bases each). The CDR3 runs to 14 residues. V lost 2 bases, J lost 6 bases, and 17 bases lay in between. The germline V gene has CDR1 SQVTM and CDR2 ANQGSEA. DNA for the CDR3: TGCAGCGTTGAACTAGACAGAGGTGGAGGCGAGCAGTACTTC. Its protein is CSVELDRGGGEQYF.

The CDR3 sequence is CSASFRTRLETQYF. The DNA for the CDR3 is TGCAGTGCTAGCTTCCGGACTAGACTCGAGACCCAGTACTTC. The chain joins TRBV20-1 to TRBJ2-5; 7 bases map to TRBD2. Germline lookup yields CDR1 DFQATT and CDR2 SNEGSKA (reference sequence). The J segment lost 5 bases and the V segment lost 3 bases, leaving 9 bases of the junction unmatched. The CDR3 loop spans 14 amino acids.